This passage covers 2 T cell receptor beta chains from one sample sequenced in a study of neurological immune-mediated disorders. The time point is: longitudinal time-point 3. MiXCR, applied by TCRdb to the 5' RACE reads, yields one record per CDR3 protein. The table has around 97,000 distinct CDR3 sequences, 9.5% to 14% seen once. The sequencing input was PBMCs. Receptor source: a female donor with HTLV-1-associated myelopathy (HAM/TSP).

There are many counts of this clonotype. The chain joins TRBV5-1 to TRBJ1-3, with D unclear. The CDR3 contains 15 residues. Germline CDR1 is SGHRS and CDR2 is YFSETQ. The germline V and J ends were trimmed by 0 bases and 0 bases, with 7 bases remaining between them. The CDR3 protein is CASSLDLSSGNTIYF. The CDR3 DNA reads TGCGCCAGCAGCTTGGACCTATCCTCTGGAAACACCATATATTTT.

This clonotype was detected ten times or more. The rearrangement uses TRBV5-1 and TRBJ1-2, with D tentatively TRBD1 (6 bases). Germline V lookup: CDR1 SGHRS, CDR2 YFSETQ. Trimming removed 0 bases at V and 4 bases at J, with 10 bases between. The CDR3 consists of 14 residues. In DNA, the CDR3 is TGCGCCAGCAGCTTGGACGCAGGGGCCTATGGCTACACCTTC. It is translated as CASSLDAGAYGYTF.